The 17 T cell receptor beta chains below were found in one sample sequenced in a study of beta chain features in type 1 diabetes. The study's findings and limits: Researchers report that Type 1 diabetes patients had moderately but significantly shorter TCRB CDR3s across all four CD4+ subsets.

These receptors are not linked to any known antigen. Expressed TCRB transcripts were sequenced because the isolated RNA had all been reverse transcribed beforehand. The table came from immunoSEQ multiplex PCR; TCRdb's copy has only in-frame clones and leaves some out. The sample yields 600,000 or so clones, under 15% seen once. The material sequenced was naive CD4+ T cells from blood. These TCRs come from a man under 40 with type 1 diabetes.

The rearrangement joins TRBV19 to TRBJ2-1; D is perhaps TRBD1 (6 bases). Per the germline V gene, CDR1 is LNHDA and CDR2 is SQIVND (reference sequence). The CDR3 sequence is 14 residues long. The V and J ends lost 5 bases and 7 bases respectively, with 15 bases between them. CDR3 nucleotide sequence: TGTGCCAGTAGTCCAGGGGCCCGAGGGAATGAGCAGTTCTTC. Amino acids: CASSPGARGNEQFF.

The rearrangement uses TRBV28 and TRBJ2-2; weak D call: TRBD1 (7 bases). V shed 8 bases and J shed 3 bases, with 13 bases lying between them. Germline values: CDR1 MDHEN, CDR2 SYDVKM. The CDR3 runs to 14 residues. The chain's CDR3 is CASVGGQHTGELFF. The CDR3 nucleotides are TGTGCCAGCGTCGGGGGACAGCACACCGGGGAGCTGTTTTTT.

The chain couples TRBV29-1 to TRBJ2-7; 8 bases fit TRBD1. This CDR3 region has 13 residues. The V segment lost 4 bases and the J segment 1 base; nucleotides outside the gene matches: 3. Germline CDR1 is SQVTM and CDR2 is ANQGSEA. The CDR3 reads CSVGRDRSYEQYF. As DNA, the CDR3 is TGCAGCGTTGGCCGGGACAGGTCCTACGAGCAGTACTTC.

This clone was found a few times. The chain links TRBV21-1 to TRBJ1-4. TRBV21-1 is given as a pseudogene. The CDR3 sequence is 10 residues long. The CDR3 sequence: CASRNEKLFF. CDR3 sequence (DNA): TGTGCCAGCAGGAATGAAAAACTGTTTTTT.

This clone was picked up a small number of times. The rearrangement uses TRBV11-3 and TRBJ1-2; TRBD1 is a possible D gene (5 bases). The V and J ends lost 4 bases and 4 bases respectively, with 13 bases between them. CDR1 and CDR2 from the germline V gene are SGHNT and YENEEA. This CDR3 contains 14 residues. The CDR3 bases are TGTGCCAGCAGCTCCCTTTCGGGGACCTATGGCTACACCTTC. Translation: CASSSLSGTYGYTF. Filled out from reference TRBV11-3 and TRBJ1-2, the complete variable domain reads EAGVVQSPRYKIIEKKQPVAFWCNPISGHNTLYWYLQNLGQGPELLIRYENEEAVDDSQLPKDRFSAERLKGVDSTLKIQPAELGDSAVYLCASSSLSGTYGYTFGSGTRLTVV.

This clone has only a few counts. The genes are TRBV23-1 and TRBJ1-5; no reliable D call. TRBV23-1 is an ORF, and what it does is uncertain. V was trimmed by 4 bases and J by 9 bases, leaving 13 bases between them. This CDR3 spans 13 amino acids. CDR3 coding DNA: TGCGCCAGCAGTCGGACGGGTGATCGGCCCCAGCATTTT. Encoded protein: CASSRTGDRPQHF.

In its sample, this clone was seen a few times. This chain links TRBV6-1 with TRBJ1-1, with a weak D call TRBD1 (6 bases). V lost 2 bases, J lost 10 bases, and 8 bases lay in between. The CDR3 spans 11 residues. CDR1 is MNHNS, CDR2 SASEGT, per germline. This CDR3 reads CASSERQVAFF. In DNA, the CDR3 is TGTGCCAGCAGTGAAAGACAGGTAGCTTTCTTT.

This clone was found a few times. The CDR3 DNA reads as TGCGCCAGCAGCCAGGGACAGTTTGAGGTCCCAGATACGCAGTATTTT. Its protein is CASSQGQFEVPDTQYF. V gene TRBV4-1 combines with J gene TRBJ2-3, with TRBD1 matching 7 bases. With 3 bases clipped from V and 4 bases from J, the junction kept 10 bases outside the gene matches. In germline, CDR1 is MGHRA, CDR2 YSYEKL. The CDR3 covers 16 residues.

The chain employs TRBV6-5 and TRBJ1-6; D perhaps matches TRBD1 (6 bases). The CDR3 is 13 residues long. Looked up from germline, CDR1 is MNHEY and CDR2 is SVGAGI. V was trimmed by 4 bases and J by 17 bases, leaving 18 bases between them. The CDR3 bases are TGTGCCAGCAGTTCCATTTCCGGGACACAGATCCACTTT. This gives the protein CASSSISGTQIHF.

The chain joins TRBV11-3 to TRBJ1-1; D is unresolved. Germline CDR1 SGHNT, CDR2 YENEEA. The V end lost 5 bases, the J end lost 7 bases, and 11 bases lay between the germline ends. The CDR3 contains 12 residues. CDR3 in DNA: TGTGCCAGCAGCCCCGGTTCAGGTGAAGCTTTCTTT. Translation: CASSPGSGEAFF.

CDR3 DNA sequence: TGTGCCAGCTCAACTTCAGGGGTTCAACCAGAGACCCAGTACTTC. Translating it yields CASSTSGVQPETQYF. The V and J genes are TRBV18 and TRBJ2-5; possibly TRBD1 for D (6 bases). Germline-derived CDR1 and CDR2 are KGHSH and LQKENI. V dropped 5 bases and J dropped 4 bases, with 17 bases sitting between them. CDR3 length: 15 amino acids.

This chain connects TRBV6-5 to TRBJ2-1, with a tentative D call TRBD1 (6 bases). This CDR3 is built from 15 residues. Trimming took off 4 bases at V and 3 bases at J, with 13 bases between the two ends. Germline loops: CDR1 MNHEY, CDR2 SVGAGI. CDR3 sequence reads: CASSLDRGNYNEQFF. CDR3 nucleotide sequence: TGTGCCAGCAGTTTGGACAGAGGCAACTACAATGAGCAGTTCTTC.

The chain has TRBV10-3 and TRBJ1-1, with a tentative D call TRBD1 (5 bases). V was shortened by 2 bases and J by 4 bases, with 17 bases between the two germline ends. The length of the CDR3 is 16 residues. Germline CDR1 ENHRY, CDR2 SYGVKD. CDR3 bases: TGTGCCATCAGTGAGAGTTGGGGGGTTTCGAGCACTGAAGCTTTCTTT. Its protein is CAISESWGVSSTEAFF.

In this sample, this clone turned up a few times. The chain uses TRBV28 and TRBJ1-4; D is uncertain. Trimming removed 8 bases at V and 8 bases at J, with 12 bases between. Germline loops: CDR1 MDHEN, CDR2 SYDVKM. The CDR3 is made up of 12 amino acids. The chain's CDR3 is CASALGWEKLFF. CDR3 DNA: TGTGCCAGCGCCTTGGGGTGGGAAAAACTGTTTTTT. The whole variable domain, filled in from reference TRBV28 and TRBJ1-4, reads DVKVTQSSRYLVKRTGEKVFLECVQDMDHENMFWYRQDPGLGLRLIYFSYDVKMKEKGDIPEGYSVSREKKERFSLILESASTNQTSMYLCASALGWEKLFFGSGTQLSVL.

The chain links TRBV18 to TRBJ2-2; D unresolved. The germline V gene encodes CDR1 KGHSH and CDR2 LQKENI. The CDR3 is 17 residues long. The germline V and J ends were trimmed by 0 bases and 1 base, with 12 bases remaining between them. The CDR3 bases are TGTGCCAGCTCACCACCGAAGAGGACGGTGAACACCGGGGAGCTGTTTTTT. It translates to CASSPPKRTVNTGELFF.

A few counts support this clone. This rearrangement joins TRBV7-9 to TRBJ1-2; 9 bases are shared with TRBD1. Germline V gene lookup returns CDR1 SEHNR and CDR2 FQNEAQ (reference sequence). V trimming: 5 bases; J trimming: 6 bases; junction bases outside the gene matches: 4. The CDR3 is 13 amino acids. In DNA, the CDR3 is TGTGCCAGCAGCCGGGGACAGGGTAATGGCTACACCTTC. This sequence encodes CASSRGQGNGYTF.

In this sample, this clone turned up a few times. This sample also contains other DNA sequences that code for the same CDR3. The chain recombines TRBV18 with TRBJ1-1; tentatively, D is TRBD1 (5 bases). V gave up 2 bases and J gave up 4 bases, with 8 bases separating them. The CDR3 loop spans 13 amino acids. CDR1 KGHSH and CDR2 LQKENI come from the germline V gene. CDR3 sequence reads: CASSPGAGTEAFF. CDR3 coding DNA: TGTGCCAGCTCACCAGGGGCGGGCACTGAAGCTTTCTTT. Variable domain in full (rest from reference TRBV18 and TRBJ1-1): NAGVMQNPRHLVRRRGQEARLRCSPMKGHSHVYWYRQLPEEGLKFMVYLQKENIIDESGMPKERFSAEFPKEGPSILRIQQVVRGDSAAYFCASSPGAGTEAFFGQGTRLTVV.